This T cell receptor beta chain was observed in a study of cytomegalovirus exposure and HLA in healthy donors. In the study overall: The early release's HLA-typed donors yielded tens of millions of unique TCRs. Study outcomes and limitations: The later analysis indicated that the majority of CMV-associated TCR beta chains appeared HLA-restricted.

A remark on this clone: Its target is unknown.

Both 60 Vbeta primers and 13 Jbeta primers went into the PCR. In the authors' workflow: The count from a later analysis was some 83 million unique TCR beta chains, 9.5 million to 11 million of them shared. Profiled with immunoSEQ multiplex PCR; TCRdb holds only in-frame clones, not every one. For V, J and clone size, that table is used; D and trimming come from the DNA. The sample yields 100,000 to 120,000 clones, roughly 67% seen once. V shed 8 bases and J 2 bases; nucleotides not matched to a gene: 5. This CDR3 region has 13 residues. CDR1 and CDR2 (germline): MNHNS, SASEGT. The TCR was taken from a man younger than 35 in good health and CMV-seropositive. Sequencing was done on a sample of PBMCs. The chain has TRBV6-1 and TRBJ2-7, with TRBD1 identical over 8 bases. The CDR3 protein is CASRDRRPYEQYV. The CDR3 DNA sequence: TGTGCCAGCCGGGACAGGCGACCCTACGAGCAGTACGTC.